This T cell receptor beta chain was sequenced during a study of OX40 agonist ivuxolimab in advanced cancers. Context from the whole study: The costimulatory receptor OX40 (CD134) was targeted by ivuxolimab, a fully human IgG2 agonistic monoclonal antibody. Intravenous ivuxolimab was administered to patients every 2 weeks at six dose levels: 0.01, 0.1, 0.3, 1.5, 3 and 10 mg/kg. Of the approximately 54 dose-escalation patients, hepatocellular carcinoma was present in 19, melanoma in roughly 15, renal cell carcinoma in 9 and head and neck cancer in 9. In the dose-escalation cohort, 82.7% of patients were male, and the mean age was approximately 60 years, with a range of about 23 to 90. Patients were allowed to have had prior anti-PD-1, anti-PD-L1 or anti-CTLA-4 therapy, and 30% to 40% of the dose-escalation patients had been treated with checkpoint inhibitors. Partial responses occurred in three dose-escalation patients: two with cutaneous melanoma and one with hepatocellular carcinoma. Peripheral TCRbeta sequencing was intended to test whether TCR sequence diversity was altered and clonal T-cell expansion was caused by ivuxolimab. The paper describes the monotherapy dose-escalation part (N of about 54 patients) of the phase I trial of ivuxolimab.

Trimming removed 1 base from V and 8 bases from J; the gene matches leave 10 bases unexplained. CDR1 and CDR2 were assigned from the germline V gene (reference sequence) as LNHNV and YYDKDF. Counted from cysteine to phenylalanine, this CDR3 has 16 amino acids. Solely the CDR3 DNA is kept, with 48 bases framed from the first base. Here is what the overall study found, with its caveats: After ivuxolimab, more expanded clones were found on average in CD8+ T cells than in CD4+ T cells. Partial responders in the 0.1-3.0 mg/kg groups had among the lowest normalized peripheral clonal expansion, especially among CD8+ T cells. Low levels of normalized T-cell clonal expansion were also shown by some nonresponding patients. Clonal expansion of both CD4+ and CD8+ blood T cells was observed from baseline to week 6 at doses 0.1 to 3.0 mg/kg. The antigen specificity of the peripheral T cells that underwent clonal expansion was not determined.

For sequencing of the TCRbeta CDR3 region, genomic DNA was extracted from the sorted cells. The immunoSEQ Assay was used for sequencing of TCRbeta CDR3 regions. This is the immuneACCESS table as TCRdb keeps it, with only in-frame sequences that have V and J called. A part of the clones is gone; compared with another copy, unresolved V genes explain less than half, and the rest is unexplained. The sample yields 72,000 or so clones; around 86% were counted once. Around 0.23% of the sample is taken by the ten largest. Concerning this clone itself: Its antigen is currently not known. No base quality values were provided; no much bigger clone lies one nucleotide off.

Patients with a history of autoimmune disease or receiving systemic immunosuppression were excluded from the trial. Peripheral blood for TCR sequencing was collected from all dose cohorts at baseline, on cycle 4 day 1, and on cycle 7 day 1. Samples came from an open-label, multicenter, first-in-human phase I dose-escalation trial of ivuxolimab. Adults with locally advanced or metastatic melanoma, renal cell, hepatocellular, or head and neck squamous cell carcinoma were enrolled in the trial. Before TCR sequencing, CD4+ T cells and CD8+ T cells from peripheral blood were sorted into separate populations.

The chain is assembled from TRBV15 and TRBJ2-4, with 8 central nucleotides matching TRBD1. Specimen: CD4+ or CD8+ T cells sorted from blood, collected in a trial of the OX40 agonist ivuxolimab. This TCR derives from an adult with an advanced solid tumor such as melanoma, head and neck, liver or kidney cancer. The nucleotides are TGTGCCACCAGCAGAGTTCAGATCGAGACAGGGGACATTCAGTACTTC. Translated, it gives CATSRVQIETGDIQYF.